A single sample is the source of the 28 T cell receptor beta chains below, sequenced in a study of T cells after yellow fever vaccination. Using its own MiXCR run on the 5' RACE reads, TCRdb lists one record per CDR3 protein. The table shows approximately 180,000 distinct CDR3 sequences, with 6.2% occurring only once. The sample consisted of CD4+ T cells sorted from PBMCs, taken on the day of the first yellow fever vaccination. These receptors came from a young man who received the YFV17D yellow fever vaccine.

V is TRBV7-8 and J is TRBJ2-1; perhaps TRBD2 as D (7 bases). Germline CDR1 SGHVS, CDR2 FQNEAQ. This CDR3 comprises 19 residues. The V gene lost 1 base and the J gene lost 10 bases, with 29 bases spanning the gap. In DNA, the CDR3 is TGTGCCAGCAGCTTAGTCTGGGGGCGGGAGAGGACCTACCGAGGGGAGCAGTTCTTC. Protein product: CASSLVWGRERTYRGEQFF. The full variable domain, in which reference TRBV7-8 and TRBJ2-1 provide the parts outside the CDR3, is GAGVSQSPRYKVAKRGQDVALRCDPISGHVSLFWYQQALGQGPEFLTYFQNEAQLDKSGLPSDRFFAERPEGSVSTLKIQRTQQEDSAVYLCASSLVWGRERTYRGEQFFGPGTRLTVL.

This clonotype appeared many times. The rearrangement joins TRBV4-1 to TRBJ2-3, with D perhaps matching TRBD2 (5 bases). The CDR3 is 14 amino acids. CDR1 MGHRA and CDR2 YSYEKL come from the germline V gene. Trimming took off 0 bases at V and 6 bases at J, with 10 bases between the two ends. CDR3 nucleotides: TGCGCCAGCAGCCAAGATGGGCCGGGGGATACGCAGTATTTT. Its translation is CASSQDGPGDTQYF.

In this sample, this clonotype turned up many times. The V gene is TRBV5-4, the J gene TRBJ2-2, with TRBD2 matching over 7 bases. The V gene's germline CDR1 is SGHNT and CDR2 YYREEE (reference sequence). With 1 base clipped from V and 6 bases from J, the junction kept 3 bases outside the gene matches. The CDR3 length is 14 residues. CDR3: CASSLSGAAGELFF. CDR3 DNA: TGTGCCAGCAGCTTGAGCGGGGCGGCCGGGGAGCTGTTTTTT.

This clonotype was seen a handful of times. This chain links TRBV6-5 with TRBJ1-5; 9 bases agree with TRBD1. The germline V gene encodes CDR1 MNHEY and CDR2 SVGAGI. With V trimmed by 6 bases and J by 6 bases, 6 bases remained unmatched. This CDR3 has 14 residues. The CDR3 nucleotides read TGTGCCAGCAGCCGGGACAGGGCCCGTCAGCCCCAGCATTTT. Amino acids: CASSRDRARQPQHF.

Worth noting for this clonotype: The junction differs from germline at one of its ends, possibly a read error. V and J are TRBV5-5 and TRBJ2-7; TRBD2 aligns across 11 bases. Germline lookup yields CDR1 SGHKS and CDR2 YYEKEE (reference sequence). The CDR3 is 17 amino acids. The CDR3 bases are TGTGCCAGCAGCTTGGGGCTAGCGGGGGGAGAATCCTACGCGCAGTACTTC. Translating it yields CASSLGLAGGESYAQYF.

This clonotype appeared a few times. The V and J genes are TRBV6-1 and TRBJ2-3, with 8 bases lining up with TRBD1. The CDR3 runs 15 residues. The germline gives CDR1 MNHNS, CDR2 SASEGT. V was clipped by 6 bases and J by 6 bases; unmatched bases: 11. The CDR3 spells CASRRSPRGPDTQYF. The CDR3 coding sequence is TGTGCCAGCAGACGTTCCCCCAGGGGGCCCGATACGCAGTATTTT.

This clonotype was seen at least ten times. J is TRBJ2-1 and V is TRBV7-8, with D perhaps TRBD1 (5 bases). Germline assignment: CDR1 SGHVS and CDR2 FQNEAQ. Trimming left V 0 bases short and J 0 bases short, with 9 bases between. The CDR3 is made up of 16 amino acids. DNA of the CDR3: TGTGCCAGCAGCTTAGCCCGACAGAGCTCCTACAATGAGCAGTTCTTC. Residues: CASSLARQSSYNEQFF.

A remark on this clonotype: A read error may be the cause here, since a much bigger clone is one base away. This sequence joins TRBV6-5 and TRBJ2-3, with 9 nucleotides matching TRBD1. There are 16 residues in the CDR3. V dropped 0 bases and J dropped 5; count of bases not matched to a gene: 6. Germline V gene sequence: CDR1 MNHEY, CDR2 SVGAGI. CDR3 protein: CASSYSAGTGLDTQYF. In DNA form, the CDR3 reads TGTGCCAGCAGTTACTCGGCCGGGACAGGGTTAGATACGCAGTATTTT.

This clonotype was recorded at least ten times. This rearrangement joins TRBV21-1 to TRBJ2-1; no DNA check was done on the table's D call, TRBD2. TRBV21-1 is shown as a pseudogene. There are 16 residues in the CDR3. The CDR3 sequence: CASSKERRSSYNEQFF. The CDR3 DNA reads TGTGCCAGCAGCAAGGAGCGGCGATCCTCCTACAATGAGCAGTTCTTC.

In this sample, this clonotype turned up many times. This chain uses TRBV6-2 or TRBV6-3 with TRBJ1-3; D remains ambiguous. Trimming stripped 0 bases from V and 0 bases from J, with 6 bases between. The CDR3 consists of 15 residues. Germline CDR1 MNHEY, CDR2 SVGEGT. The CDR3 coding sequence is TGTGCCAGCAGTTACTCGACGGGCTCTGGAAACACCATATATTTT. Its translation: CASSYSTGSGNTIYF.

The chain recombines TRBV25-1 with TRBJ2-5; D ambiguous. This CDR3 has 14 residues. CDR1 and CDR2 (germline): MGHDK, SYGVNS. V was trimmed by 2 bases and J by 2 bases, leaving 9 bases between them. The DNA for the CDR3 is TGTGCCAGCAGTGAAAAAACAATGCAAGAGACCCAGTACTTC. Its protein product is CASSEKTMQETQYF. Full variable domain (outside the CDR3, taken from reference TRBV25-1 and TRBJ2-5): EADIYQTPRYLVIGTGKKITLECSQTMGHDKMYWYQQDPGMELHLIHYSYGVNSTEKGDLSSESTVSRIRTEHFPLTLESARPSHTSQYLCASSEKTMQETQYFGPGTRLLVL.

This clonotype was seen ten or more times. The chain has TRBV5-1 and TRBJ2-3, with 10 bases identical to TRBD2. With 0 bases clipped from V and 5 bases from J, the junction kept 0 bases outside the gene matches. Per the germline V gene, CDR1 is SGHRS and CDR2 is YFSETQ. The CDR3 spans 14 residues. CDR3: CASSLGLAGDTQYF. The CDR3 region has the DNA TGCGCCAGCAGCTTGGGACTAGCGGGAGATACGCAGTATTTT.

The chain links TRBV12-3 or TRBV12-4 to TRBJ2-2, with D perhaps TRBD1 (6 bases). There are 15 residues in the CDR3. V was cut by 6 bases and J by 6 bases, with 17 bases left in between. CDR3: CASSSQGSPAGELFF. Written as DNA, the CDR3 is TGTGCCAGCAGCTCCCAGGGGAGTCCTGCCGGGGAGCTGTTTTTT.

This clonotype was counted between two and nine times. This chain links TRBV28 with TRBJ2-5, with a weak D call TRBD2 (6 bases). Germline V lookup: CDR1 MDHEN, CDR2 SYDVKM. V was shortened by 5 bases and J by 1 base, with 20 bases between the two germline ends. The length of the CDR3 is 17 residues. The CDR3 region has the DNA TGTGCCAGCAGTAGAGGAGACTCCGCGGGGATCCAAGAGACCCAGTACTTC. Translation: CASSRGDSAGIQETQYF.

The chain recombines TRBV7-2 with TRBJ2-4; D is perhaps TRBD2 (5 bases). Germline-derived CDR1 and CDR2 are SGHTA and FQGNSA. Trimming pared 5 bases from V and 1 base from J, leaving 15 bases between. This CDR3 region has 16 residues. CDR3 protein: CASSQRGPLAKNIQYF. In DNA form, the CDR3 reads TGTGCCAGCAGCCAGCGAGGGCCACTGGCCAAAAACATTCAGTACTTC.

The table lists this clonotype with a few counts. This chain connects TRBV7-2 to TRBJ2-5; no clear D. Trimming left V 3 bases short and J 1 base short, with 9 bases between. Per the germline V gene, CDR1 is SGHTA and CDR2 is FQGNSA. The CDR3 has 14 amino acids. The CDR3, as DNA: TGTGCCAGCAGCTTTACCAGGACCCAAGAGACCCAGTACTTC. Translating it yields CASSFTRTQETQYF.

The rearrangement links TRBV4-3 to TRBJ1-4; D uncertain. CDR3 length: 16 amino acids. The V end lost 0 bases, the J end lost 11 bases, and 19 bases lay between the germline ends. Looked up from germline, CDR1 is LGHNA and CDR2 is YSLEER. Written as DNA, the CDR3 is TGCGCCAGCAGCCAAGATTTGGGTTCTCTACGGCCGAAACTGTTTTTT. Translating gives CASSQDLGSLRPKLFF.

Comment on this clonotype: This may be a read error, as it is one base from a much larger clone. The chain carries TRBV5-4 and TRBJ1-4; D may be TRBD1 (5 bases). The CDR3 is made up of 13 amino acids. Germline V lookup: CDR1 SGHNT, CDR2 YYREEE (reference sequence). Trimming stripped 4 bases from V and 10 bases from J, with 14 bases between. The CDR3 protein is CASSVAAGLKLFF. The CDR3 region has the DNA TGTGCCAGCAGCGTGGCAGCAGGGCTAAAACTGTTTTTT.

This clonotype showed up many times. The chain links TRBV12-3 or TRBV12-4 to TRBJ2-5; TRBD1 matches 7 bases. The CDR3 spans 12 residues. Unmatched junction bases numbered 11, after V lost 10 bases and J lost 9 bases. CDR3 sequence (DNA): TGTGCCACCACGACAGGGACCGCGGCCCAGTACTTC. Translated: CATTTGTAAQYF.

In regard to this clonotype: A much bigger clone sits one base away, suggesting this may be a read error. The V gene is TRBV12-3 or TRBV12-4, the J gene TRBJ2-5; D is undetermined. The CDR3 is 13 residues long. The V end lost 3 bases, the J end lost 7 bases, and 12 bases lay between the germline ends. The CDR3 DNA reads as TGTGCCAGCAGTTTCGGGCCTTGGAGGACCCAGTACTTC. Translating gives CASSFGPWRTQYF.

This clonotype was detected ten times or more. The chain is built from TRBV6-5 and TRBJ2-5; D may be TRBD2 (6 bases). Trimming cost V 4 bases and J 2 bases, with 11 bases left between them. The CDR3 is made up of 14 amino acids. Germline V gene data show CDR1 as MNHEY and CDR2 as SVGAGI. The chain's CDR3 is CASSSDGGQETQYF. CDR3 DNA: TGTGCCAGCAGTTCTGACGGGGGACAAGAGACCCAGTACTTC.

This clonotype occurred a few times. The V gene is TRBV9, the J gene TRBJ1-1; TRBD1 agrees at 8 bases. Per germline, CDR1 SGDLS and CDR2 YYNGEE. The CDR3 is made up of 15 amino acids. The J segment lost 1 base and the V segment lost 0 bases, leaving 2 bases of the junction unmatched. The CDR3 loop reads CASSVGGTGNTEAFF. For the CDR3, the DNA is TGTGCCAGCAGCGTAGGGGGGACAGGGAACACTGAAGCTTTCTTT.

This clonotype was seen a handful of times. This rearrangement joins TRBV12-3 or TRBV12-4 to TRBJ1-1, with D unclear. The CDR3 runs to 14 residues. The V end lost 1 base, the J end lost 0 bases, and 6 bases lay between the germline ends. CDR3 DNA: TGTGCCAGCAGTTTAGGCCTCATGAACACTGAAGCTTTCTTT. Encoded protein: CASSLGLMNTEAFF.

The chain carries TRBV5-6 and TRBJ1-2, with 9 bases aligning to TRBD1. The CDR3 spans 13 residues. Germline V gives CDR1 SGHDT, CDR2 YYEEEE. Trimming cost V 4 bases and J 7 bases; bases outside gene matches: 5. This chain's CDR3 is CASSGNRGPGYTF. The CDR3 nucleotides read TGTGCCAGCAGCGGGAACAGGGGGCCTGGCTACACCTTC. Variable domain in full (rest from reference TRBV5-6 and TRBJ1-2): DAGVTQSPTHLIKTRGQQVTLRCSPKSGHDTVSWYQQALGQGPQFIFQYYEEEERQRGNFPDRFSGHQFPNYSSELNVNALLLGDSALYLCASSGNRGPGYTFGSGTRLTVV.

This clonotype was observed many times. V gene TRBV6-2 or TRBV6-3 combines with J gene TRBJ2-7, with TRBD1 identical over 7 bases. The CDR3 covers 17 residues. CDR1 and CDR2 from the germline V gene are MNHEY and SVGEGT. V lost 1 base and J lost 2; bases outside the gene matches: 11. The CDR3 nucleotides read TGTGCCAGCAGTTACTTGGTAGGACAGGTCAAGACCTACGAGCAGTACTTC. Translating gives CASSYLVGQVKTYEQYF.

This chain links TRBV7-2 with TRBJ2-3; D perhaps matches TRBD2 (5 bases). Germline V gene data show CDR1 as SGHTA and CDR2 as FQGNSA. Trimming shortened V by 5 bases and J by 0 bases, and 15 bases separated the two germline ends. The CDR3 consists of 16 residues. The CDR3 nucleotides are TGTGCCAGCAGCGGCCTAACGACGGGGAGCACAGATACGCAGTATTTT. Protein sequence: CASSGLTTGSTDTQYF.

This clonotype was recorded many times. The gene calls are TRBV30 and TRBJ1-3, with 9 positions matching TRBD1. In germline, CDR1 is GTSNPN, CDR2 SVGIG (reference sequence). This CDR3 contains 16 residues. Trimming removed 1 base from V and 2 bases from J; junction bases left unmatched: 6. In DNA form, the CDR3 reads TGTGCCTGGAGTGGGGACCGGACAGGGGCTGGAAACACCATATATTTT. Translating gives CAWSGDRTGAGNTIYF.

The V call is TRBV19, the J call TRBJ1-5; tentative D call: TRBD1 (5 bases). V lost 6 bases to trimming and J lost 7 bases, with 22 bases between them. CDR1 LNHDA and CDR2 SQIVND come from the germline V gene (reference sequence). The CDR3 sequence is 16 residues long. This chain's CDR3 is CASRTQVGGRDQPQHF. The DNA of the CDR3 is TGTGCCAGTAGGACGCAGGTCGGAGGGAGGGACCAGCCCCAGCATTTT.